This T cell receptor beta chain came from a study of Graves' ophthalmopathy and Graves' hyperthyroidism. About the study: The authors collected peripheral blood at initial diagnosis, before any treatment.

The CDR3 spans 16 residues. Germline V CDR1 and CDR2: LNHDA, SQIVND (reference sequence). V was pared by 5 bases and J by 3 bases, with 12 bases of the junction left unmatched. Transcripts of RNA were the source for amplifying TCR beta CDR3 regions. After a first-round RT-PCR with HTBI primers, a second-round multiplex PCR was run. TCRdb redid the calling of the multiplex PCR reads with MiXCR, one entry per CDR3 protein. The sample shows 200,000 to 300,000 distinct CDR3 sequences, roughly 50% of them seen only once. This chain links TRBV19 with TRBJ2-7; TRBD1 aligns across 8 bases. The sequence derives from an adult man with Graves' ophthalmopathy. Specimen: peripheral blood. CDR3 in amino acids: CASSSHRGQDFYEQYF. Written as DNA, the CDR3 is TGTGCCAGTAGTTCCCACCGGGGACAGGACTTCTACGAGCAGTACTTC.